The 21 T cell receptor beta chains listed next were all sequenced from one sample in a study of vaccination and CD4 T cells after COVID-19. Stated treatment: roughly 11-day PBMC culture with coronavirus spike peptide pools or control peptides (ViraFEST assay). With the Oncomine TCR Beta short-read assay, DNA from cultured CD4+ T cells was sequenced. TCRdb processed the PCR reads anew with MiXCR; each CDR3 protein has one entry. The data hold 7,500 to 10,000 distinct CDR3 sequences, with around half observed a single time. No antigen is known for these receptors. Sequenced: CD4+ T cells from blood, cultured in vitro. The origin of the receptors is a human donor who had recovered from COVID-19.

This clonotype was counted between two and nine times. The chain couples TRBV6-1 to TRBJ2-3; D tentatively fits TRBD1 or TRBD2 (5 bases each). V was pared by 2 bases and J by 0 bases, with 12 bases between. The V gene's germline CDR1 is MNHNS and CDR2 SASEGT. This CDR3 has 16 residues. The CDR3 reads CASSERGALSTDTQYF. The CDR3 DNA is TGTGCCAGCAGTGAAAGGGGAGCCCTTAGCACAGATACGCAGTATTTT.

This clonotype is a singleton in its sample. The chain recombines TRBV6-5 with TRBJ1-5, with TRBD1 identical over 7 bases. V trimming: 0 bases; J trimming: 8 bases; junction bases outside the gene matches: 19. The V gene's germline CDR1 is MNHEY and CDR2 SVGAGI. This CDR3 has 19 amino acids. CDR3 nucleotide sequence: TGTGCCAGCAGTTACTCTGGCCGTATGTCAACAGGGGTGAGGGAGCCCCAGCATTTT. It codes for CASSYSGRMSTGVREPQHF.

The CDR3 here is CASSQEAGGRGDTQYF. As DNA, the CDR3 is TGCGCCAGCAGCCAAGAGGCGGGGGGGCGGGGAGATACGCAGTATTTT. The chain is built from TRBV4-1 and TRBJ2-3, with 9 bases aligning to TRBD2. Germline V CDR1 and CDR2: MGHRA, YSYEKL. This CDR3 contains 16 residues. V trimming: 0 bases; J trimming: 5 bases; junction bases outside the gene matches: 6.

This chain links TRBV10-1 with TRBJ2-1, with TRBD2 identical over 10 bases. CDR1 and CDR2 from the germline V gene are WNHNN and SYGVQD (reference sequence). The V gene end was trimmed by 6 bases and the J gene end by 10 bases; junction bases not matched to a gene: 6. This CDR3 spans 13 amino acids. The CDR3 DNA reads as TGCGCCAGCAGACTAGCGGGAATGGGCGAGCAGTTCTTC. This translates into CASRLAGMGEQFF.

This clonotype was counted only a few times. The V call is TRBV7-9, the J call TRBJ2-5; perhaps TRBD1 as D (6 bases). V was trimmed by 1 base and J by 4 bases, leaving 13 bases between them. The germline CDR1 and CDR2 sequences are SEHNR and FQNEAQ (reference sequence). This CDR3 spans 15 amino acids. CDR3 in amino acids: CASSLGQEYTETQYF. The CDR3 nucleotides are TGTGCCAGCAGCTTAGGACAGGAATATACAGAGACCCAGTACTTC.

The J gene is TRBJ1-2, the V gene TRBV7-2; D may be TRBD1 (6 bases). The germline V gene encodes CDR1 SGHTA and CDR2 FQGNSA. The V end was cut by 1 base, the J end by 8 bases, with 17 bases between. This CDR3 spans 15 amino acids. The CDR3 here is CASSLVARGYRGYTF. In DNA, the CDR3 is TGTGCCAGCAGCTTAGTGGCCAGGGGATATCGGGGCTACACCTTC.

This clonotype was detected a few times. The chain recombines TRBV20-1 with TRBJ1-2; 8 bases match TRBD1. V lost 5 bases, J lost 0 bases, and 11 bases stayed unmatched. In germline, CDR1 is DFQATT, CDR2 SNEGSKA (reference sequence). This CDR3 is built from 16 residues. The DNA of the CDR3 is TGCAGTGCTGGAGGACAGGGCCTGTTAGCTAACTATGGCTACACCTTC. This translates into CSAGGQGLLANYGYTF.

The chain carries TRBV6-1 and TRBJ2-2, with D unclear. Trimming took 7 bases from V and 5 from J, leaving 17 bases between them. Germline loops: CDR1 MNHNS, CDR2 SASEGT. The CDR3 runs 15 residues. DNA for the CDR3: TGTGCCAGCACCATCAGCAGTTGGGGAACCGGGGAGCTGTTTTTT. Translation gives CASTISSWGTGELFF.

A few counts support this clonotype. This sequence joins TRBV14 and TRBJ1-2; 10 bases agree with TRBD1. CDR3 length equals 14 residues. CDR1 and CDR2 (germline): SGHDN, FVKESK. The V gene end was trimmed by 4 bases and the J gene end by 10 bases; junction bases not matched to a gene: 9. The CDR3 sequence: CASSPSGTGVAYTF. CDR3 sequence (DNA): TGTGCCAGCAGCCCGTCCGGGACAGGGGTGGCCTACACCTTC.

The chain has TRBV19 and TRBJ2-3; 7 positions match TRBD2. Trimming cost V 3 bases and J 5 bases; bases outside gene matches: 5. The germline gives CDR1 LNHDA, CDR2 SQIVND (reference sequence). This CDR3 comprises 14 residues. CDR3 sequence reads: CASSMAGVGDTQYF. CDR3 nucleotide sequence: TGTGCCAGTAGTATGGCGGGAGTGGGAGATACGCAGTATTTT. The variable domain in full, completed from reference TRBV19 and TRBJ2-3, reads DGGITQSPKYLFRKEGQNVTLSCEQNLNHDAMYWYRQDPGQGLRLIYYSQIVNDFQKGDIAEGYSVSREKKESFPLTVTSAQKNPTAFYLCASSMAGVGDTQYFGPGTRLTVL.

The chain uses TRBV20-1 and TRBJ2-5; D is unclear. In germline, CDR1 is DFQATT, CDR2 SNEGSKA (reference sequence). V was clipped by 6 bases and J by 5 bases, with 16 bases between them. CDR3 length: 13 amino acids. CDR3: CSATLPMGETQYF. In DNA, the CDR3 is TGCAGTGCAACACTACCCATGGGGGAGACCCAGTACTTC.

The CDR3 here is CASSQAGTAYYGYTF. In DNA form, the CDR3 reads TGCGCCAGCAGCCAGGCCGGGACAGCTTACTATGGCTACACCTTC. The chain carries TRBV4-1 and TRBJ1-2; 7 bases are shared with TRBD1. The CDR3 spans 15 residues. From germline, CDR1 is MGHRA and CDR2 YSYEKL. Trimming cost V 3 bases and J 3 bases; bases outside gene matches: 7.

This chain joins TRBV12-3 or TRBV12-4 and TRBJ2-5; possible D gene TRBD2, 7 bases. Trimming shortened V by 1 base and J by 7 bases, and 10 bases separated the two germline ends. This CDR3 region has 13 residues. The DNA for the CDR3 is TGTGCCAGCAGTTTAGAAGGGGGGGGGACCCAGTACTTC. Translation gives CASSLEGGGTQYF.

The CDR3: CATGGTGTTEAFF. The DNA of the CDR3 is TGTGCCACGGGGGGGACAGGGACCACTGAAGCTTTCTTT. The chain couples TRBV2 to TRBJ1-1, with TRBD1 matching over 9 bases. Germline V gene lookup returns CDR1 SNHLY and CDR2 FYNNEI. There are 13 residues in the CDR3. Unmatched junction bases numbered 7, after V lost 10 bases and J lost 4 bases.

The chain is built from TRBV20-1 and TRBJ2-6; D ambiguous. The CDR3 has 14 residues. V gave up 1 base and J gave up 1 base, with 5 bases separating them. Germline V gives CDR1 DFQATT, CDR2 SNEGSKA (reference sequence). The CDR3 coding sequence is TGCAGTGCTAGAGTAGGGTCTGGGGCCAACGTCCTGACTTTC. This encodes CSARVGSGANVLTF.

The V call is TRBV20-1, the J call TRBJ2-7; D is ambiguous. V lost 1 base and J lost 2, with 3 bases in between. The CDR3 consists of 11 residues. Germline V gene lookup returns CDR1 DFQATT and CDR2 SNEGSKA (reference sequence). The CDR3 is CSARAPYEQYF. CDR3 nucleotide sequence: TGCAGTGCTAGAGCTCCCTACGAGCAGTACTTC.

There are a few counts of this clonotype. This sequence joins TRBV15 and TRBJ2-7, with 9 bases identical to TRBD1. Germline lookup yields CDR1 LNHNV and CDR2 YYDKDF (reference sequence). This CDR3 region has 15 residues. The junction had 4 bases not matched to a gene; V was cut back by 0 bases and J by 4 bases. The CDR3 DNA sequence: TGTGCCACCAGCAGAGATCTGGGACAGGGATACGAGCAGTACTTC. This encodes CATSRDLGQGYEQYF.

The V gene is TRBV28, the J gene TRBJ2-1; the match to TRBD1 covers 7 bases. Germline assignment: CDR1 MDHEN and CDR2 SYDVKM. V dropped 6 bases and J dropped 3; count of bases not matched to a gene: 8. This CDR3 comprises 15 residues. The CDR3 nucleotides read TGTGCCAGCAGGTTTGGGACAGCAGGCTACAATGAGCAGTTCTTC. Amino acid sequence: CASRFGTAGYNEQFF.

The chain joins TRBV5-1 to TRBJ2-2, with 11 bases that match TRBD2. The CDR3 sequence is 16 residues long. V shed 5 bases and J 1 base; nucleotides not matched to a gene: 4. Germline CDR1 reads SGHRS; CDR2 reads YFSETQ. In DNA form, the CDR3 reads TGCGCCAGCAGGCCCGGGACTAGCGGGAACACCGGGGAGCTGTTTTTT. Its protein product is CASRPGTSGNTGELFF.

This clonotype occurred once. V usage is TRBV11-1 and J usage is TRBJ2-1, with TRBD1 as a possible D gene (5 bases). Trimming shortened V by 3 bases and J by 7 bases, and 13 bases separated the two germline ends. This CDR3 comprises 14 residues. Per the germline V gene, CDR1 is SGHAT and CDR2 is FQDESV (reference sequence). CDR3 DNA sequence: TGTGCCAGCAGCTTGGTCGGAGACAGTAATGAGCAGTTCTTC. Its protein is CASSLVGDSNEQFF.

By frequency in the sample, this clonotype is large (0.1 to 1%). The chain joins TRBV11-3 to TRBJ2-5, with unresolved D. The germline V gene encodes CDR1 SGHNT and CDR2 YENEEA. CDR3 length equals 12 residues. Trimming stripped 1 base from V and 5 bases from J, with 5 bases between. The CDR3 region has the DNA TGTGCCAGCAGCTTAGGGAGTGAGACCCAGTACTTC. It specifies CASSLGSETQYF.